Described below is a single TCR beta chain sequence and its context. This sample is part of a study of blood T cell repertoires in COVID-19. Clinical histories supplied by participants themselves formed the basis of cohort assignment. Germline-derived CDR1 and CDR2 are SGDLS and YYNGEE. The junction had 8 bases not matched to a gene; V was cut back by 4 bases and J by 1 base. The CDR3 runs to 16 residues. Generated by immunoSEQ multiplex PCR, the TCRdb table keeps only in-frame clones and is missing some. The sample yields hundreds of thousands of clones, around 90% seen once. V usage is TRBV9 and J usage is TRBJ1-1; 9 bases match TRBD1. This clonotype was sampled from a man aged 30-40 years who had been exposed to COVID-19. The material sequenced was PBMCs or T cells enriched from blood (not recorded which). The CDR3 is CASSLDRDRENTEAFF. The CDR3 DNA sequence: TGTGCCAGCAGCCTAGACCGGGACAGGGAGAACACTGAAGCTTTCTTT.